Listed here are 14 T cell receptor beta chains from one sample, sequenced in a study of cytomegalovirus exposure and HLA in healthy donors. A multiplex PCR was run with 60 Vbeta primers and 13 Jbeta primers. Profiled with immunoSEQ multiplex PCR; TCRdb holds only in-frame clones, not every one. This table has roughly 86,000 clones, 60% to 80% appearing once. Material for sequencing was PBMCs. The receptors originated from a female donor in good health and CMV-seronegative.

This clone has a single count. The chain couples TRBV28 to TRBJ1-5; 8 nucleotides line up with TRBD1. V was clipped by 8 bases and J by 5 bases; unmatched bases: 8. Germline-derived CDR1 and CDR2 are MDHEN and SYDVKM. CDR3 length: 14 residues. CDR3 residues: CASSPGQGDQPQHF. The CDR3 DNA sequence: TGTGCCAGCTCCCCCGGACAGGGCGATCAGCCCCAGCATTTT. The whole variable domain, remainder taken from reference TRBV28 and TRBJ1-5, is DVKVTQSSRYLVKRTGEKVFLECVQDMDHENMFWYRQDPGLGLRLIYFSYDVKMKEKGDIPEGYSVSREKKERFSLILESASTNQTSMYLCASSPGQGDQPQHFGDGTRLSIL.

The CDR3 nucleotides are TGTGCCAGCAGCCGGGGACAGTCGAACTCTGGAAACACCATATATTTT. It yields the protein CASSRGQSNSGNTIYF. The genes are TRBV5-5 and TRBJ1-3, with TRBD1 matching over 7 bases. Germline V gives CDR1 SGHKS, CDR2 YYEKEE (reference sequence). The CDR3 consists of 16 residues. V shed 4 bases, J shed 0 bases, and the junction held 7 bases outside the gene matches.

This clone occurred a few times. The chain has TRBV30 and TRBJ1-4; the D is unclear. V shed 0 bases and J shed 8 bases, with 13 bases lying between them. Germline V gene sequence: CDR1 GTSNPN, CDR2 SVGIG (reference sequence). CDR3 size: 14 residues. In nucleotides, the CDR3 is TGTGCCTGGAGTGTTGGGCAGTTTGGGGAAAAACTGTTTTTT. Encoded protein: CAWSVGQFGEKLFF.

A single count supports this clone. The CDR3: CASSLWSTGKTTYEQYF. CDR3 nucleotides: TGTGCCAGCAGCTTATGGTCTACAGGGAAAACGACCTACGAGCAGTACTTC. J is TRBJ2-7 and V is TRBV7-8, with D possibly TRBD1 on 6 matching bases. V was clipped by 2 bases and J by 2 bases, with 19 bases between them. CDR1 and CDR2 (germline): SGHVS, FQNEAQ. The CDR3 runs to 17 residues.

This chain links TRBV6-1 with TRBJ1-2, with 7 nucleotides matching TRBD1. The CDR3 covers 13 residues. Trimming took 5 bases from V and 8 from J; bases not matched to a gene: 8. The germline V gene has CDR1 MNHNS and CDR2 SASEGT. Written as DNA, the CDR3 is TGTGCCAGCAGTCCCGACAGGGCCAGGGGCTACACCTTC. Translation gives CASSPDRARGYTF.

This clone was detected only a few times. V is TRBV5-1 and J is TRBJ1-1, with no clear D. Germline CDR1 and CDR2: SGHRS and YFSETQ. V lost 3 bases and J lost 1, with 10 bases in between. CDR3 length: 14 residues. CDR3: CASSSRSANTEAFF. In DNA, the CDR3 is TGCGCCAGCAGCTCCAGATCCGCGAACACTGAAGCTTTCTTT.

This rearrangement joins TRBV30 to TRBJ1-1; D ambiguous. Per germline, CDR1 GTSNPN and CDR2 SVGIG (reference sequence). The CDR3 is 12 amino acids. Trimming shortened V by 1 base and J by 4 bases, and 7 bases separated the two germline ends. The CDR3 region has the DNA TGTGCCTGGAGTGATGGAGGCACTGAAGCTTTCTTT. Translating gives CAWSDGGTEAFF.

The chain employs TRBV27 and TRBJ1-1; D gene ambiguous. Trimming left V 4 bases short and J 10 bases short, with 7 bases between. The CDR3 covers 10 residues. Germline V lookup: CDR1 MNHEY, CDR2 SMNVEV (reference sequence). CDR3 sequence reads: CASSSGRAFF. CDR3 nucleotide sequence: TGTGCCAGCAGTTCCGGGAGAGCTTTCTTT.

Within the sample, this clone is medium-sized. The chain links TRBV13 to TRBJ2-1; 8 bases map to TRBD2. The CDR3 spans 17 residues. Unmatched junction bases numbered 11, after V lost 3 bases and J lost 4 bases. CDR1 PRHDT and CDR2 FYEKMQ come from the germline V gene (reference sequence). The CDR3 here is CASSFYGGDFLYNEQFF. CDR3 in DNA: TGTGCCAGCAGCTTTTACGGGGGGGATTTTTTATACAATGAGCAGTTCTTC.

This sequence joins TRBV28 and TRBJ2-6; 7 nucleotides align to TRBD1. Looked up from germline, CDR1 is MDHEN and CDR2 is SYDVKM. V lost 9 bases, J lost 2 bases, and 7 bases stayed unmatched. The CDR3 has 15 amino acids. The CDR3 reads CASKPGTAGANVLTF. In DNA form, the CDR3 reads TGTGCCAGTAAACCGGGGACAGCTGGGGCCAACGTCCTGACTTTC.

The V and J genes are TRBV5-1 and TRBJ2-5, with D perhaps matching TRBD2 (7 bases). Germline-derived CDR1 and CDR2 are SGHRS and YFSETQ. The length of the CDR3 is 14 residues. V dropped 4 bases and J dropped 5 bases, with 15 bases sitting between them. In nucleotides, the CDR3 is TGCGCCAGCAGCCGGGGACTACAGGGTGAGACCCAGTACTTC. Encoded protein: CASSRGLQGETQYF.

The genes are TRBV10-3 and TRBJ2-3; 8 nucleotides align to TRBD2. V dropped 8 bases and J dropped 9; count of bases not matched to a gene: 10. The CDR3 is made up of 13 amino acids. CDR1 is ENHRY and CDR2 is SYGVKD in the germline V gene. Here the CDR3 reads CAIGIAGRDTQYF. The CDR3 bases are TGTGCCATCGGGATAGCGGGGCGGGACACGCAGTATTTT.

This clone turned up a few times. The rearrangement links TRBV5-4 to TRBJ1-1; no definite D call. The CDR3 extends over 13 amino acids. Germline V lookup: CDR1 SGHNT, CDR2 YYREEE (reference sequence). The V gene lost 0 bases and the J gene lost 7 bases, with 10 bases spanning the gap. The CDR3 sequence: CASSLGRQVEAFF. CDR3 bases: TGTGCCAGCAGCTTGGGTAGGCAGGTTGAAGCTTTCTTT.

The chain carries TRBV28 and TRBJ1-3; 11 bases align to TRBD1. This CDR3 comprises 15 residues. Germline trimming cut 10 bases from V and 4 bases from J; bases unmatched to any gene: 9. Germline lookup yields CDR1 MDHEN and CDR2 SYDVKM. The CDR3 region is CATRTGGARGNTIYF. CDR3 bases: TGTGCCACCCGGACAGGGGGCGCGAGAGGAAACACCATATATTTT.